This T cell receptor (beta chain) was sequenced for a study of STAT3 mutations in large granular lymphocyte leukemia. The V segment lost 1 base and the J segment 5 bases; nucleotides outside the gene matches: 8. The germline V gene encodes CDR1 KGHSH and CDR2 LQKENI. There are 15 residues in the CDR3. Produced via immunoSEQ multiplex PCR; TCRdb's table is partial and in-frame only. Counted here are about 10,000 clones, more than 75% occurring once; the ten biggest clones make up about 35%. The count of this clone is one. Its antigen is still unknown. Study results and caveats: Every T-LGLL patient had at least one immunodominant TCRbeta clonotype.

The chain links TRBV18 to TRBJ2-7, with TRBD1 matching 7 bases. The sequencing sample was made of peripheral blood mononuclear cells. The sequence was collected from a man aged 60-69 years with T-cell large granular lymphocyte leukemia. Some clones in this sample may be carry-over from other donors' samples. The CDR3 reads CASSPRAAGTDEQYF. CDR3 DNA sequence: TGTGCCAGCTCACCACGAGCAGCCGGGACAGACGAGCAGTACTTC.